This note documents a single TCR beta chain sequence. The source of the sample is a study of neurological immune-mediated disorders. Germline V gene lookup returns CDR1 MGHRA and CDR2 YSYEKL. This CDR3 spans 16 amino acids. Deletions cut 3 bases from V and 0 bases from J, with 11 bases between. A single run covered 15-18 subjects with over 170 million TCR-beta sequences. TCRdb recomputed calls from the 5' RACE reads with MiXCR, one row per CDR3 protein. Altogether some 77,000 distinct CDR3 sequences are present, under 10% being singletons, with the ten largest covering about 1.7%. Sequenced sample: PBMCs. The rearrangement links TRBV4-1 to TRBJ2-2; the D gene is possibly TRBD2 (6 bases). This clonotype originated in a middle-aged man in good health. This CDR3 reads CASSHTGLPNTGELFF. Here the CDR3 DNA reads TGCGCCAGCAGCCATACTGGACTACCGAACACCGGGGAGCTGTTTTTT.